The present T cell receptor beta chain was sequenced within a study of CD8+CD57+ T cells in acquired aplastic anemia. The wider study: On average, sorted CD4+ and CD8+ cells gave roughly 3 ug of DNA. Study-level findings and limits: Patients and controls shared roughly 28 CD8+ CDR3 sequences, which appeared highly expressed in patients and within their immunodominant clones. Between patients and controls, CD8+ Simpson's diversity did not vary significantly.

Using genomic DNA as the template, TCR beta VDJ and CDR3 profiling was carried out. TCRdb fed the reads into MiXCR, producing one record per CDR3 protein. The repertoire includes approximately 260,000 distinct CDR3 sequences, roughly 80% of them detected once, and around 40% sits in the top ten. Looked up from germline, CDR1 is SNHLY and CDR2 is FYNNEI. The CDR3 length is 16 residues, termini included. To note about this clonotype: Its target is unknown. The CDR3 carries no conserved terminal phenylalanine or tryptophan, so it likely arises from a read error. Because the CDR3's place on the DNA is in doubt, the DNA is left out and the CDR3 is given as listed by TCRdb.

Whoever was chosen for sequencing had shown CD8+CD57+ cell expansion by flow cytometry. There were no patients without severe acquired aplastic anemia. The sample taken for sequencing was sorted CD4+, CD8+, or CD8+CD57+ T cells (not recorded which) from PBMCs. This sequence was found in a human donor with aplastic anemia. V gene TRBV2 combines with J gene TRBJ2-1; TRBD2, the D gene given by the table, was not confirmed from the DNA. The chain's CDR3 is CASRSQRGGGSDEQFG.